A single sample gave rise to the 24 T cell receptor beta chains below, sequenced in a study of TET2 disruption in CD19-targeted CAR T cells. The data were produced by immunoSEQ multiplex PCR, yet TCRdb's version contains in-frame clones alone and is incomplete. Here the sample table reports about 25,000 clones. Treatment here: autologous CTL019 cells: CD19 CAR with 4-1BB and CD3 zeta domains. Their antigens remain unidentified. This material consisted of CD8- CAR+ T cells sorted from cultured blood T cells, taken for CD19 CAR T cell therapy. Subset: CD8-negative CAR-positive T cells from the infusion product. The receptors were sampled from a man aged 65 to 85 with chronic lymphocytic leukemia.

About this clone: Read coverage stops 3 residues before the CDR3 terminus; the germline J gene supplies the remainder. The V gene is TRBV10-3, the J gene TRBJ1-2, with 9 bases lining up with TRBD1. Unmatched junction bases numbered 2, after V lost 0 bases and J lost 3 bases. CDR3 length: 15 residues. Germline V gene data show CDR1 as ENHRY and CDR2 as SYGVKD. The CDR3 loop reads CAISESGQGHYGYTF. The sequenced CDR3 bases are TGTGCCATCAGTGAGTCTGGACAGGGGCACTATGGC.

With regard to this clone: At one end the junction does not follow the germline gene, possibly because of a read error. The read gets to within 3 residues of the CDR3 end, and the germline J gene fills in the rest. The V call is TRBV13, the J call TRBJ2-5, with D possibly matching TRBD2 (6 bases). The length of the CDR3 is 14 residues. CDR1 is PRHDT, CDR2 FYEKMQ, per germline (reference sequence). CDR3 in amino acids: CASGFGGNQETQYF. The CDR3 DNA, read in part, is TGTGCCAGCGGCTTTGGGGGGAACCAAGAGACC.

About this clone itself: The missing CDR3 end, 3 residues past where the read stops, is filled in from the germline J gene. This sequence joins TRBV18 and TRBJ1-2; 8 positions match TRBD1. Unmatched junction bases numbered 9, after V lost 6 bases and J lost 0 bases. Germline CDR1 reads KGHSH; CDR2 reads LQKENI. This CDR3 comprises 16 residues. CDR3 in amino acids: CASSPPAGGSNYGYTF. CDR3 DNA, as far as it was read: TGTGCCAGCTCTCCTCCCGCAGGGGGCTCTAACTATGGC.

As regards this clone: The read is 3 residues too short to cover the CDR3 end, so that end is filled in from the germline J gene. J is TRBJ2-5 and V is TRBV27, with 9 bases identical to TRBD2. This CDR3 contains 15 residues. Trimming at V came to 6 bases and at J to 4 bases, leaving 9 bases not matched to a gene. Germline V CDR1 and CDR2: MNHEY, SMNVEV (reference sequence). The sequenced part of the CDR3 DNA is TGTGCCAGCAGGGATAGCGGGGGAGAGGTAGAGACC. Encoded protein: CASRDSGGEVET. The entire CDR3 is CASRDSGGEVETQYF.

Of note for this clone: The CDR3 extends 3 residues past the end of the read, so its final part is completed from the germline J gene. The J gene is TRBJ1-2, the V gene TRBV19; 7 bases map to TRBD1. This CDR3 spans 16 amino acids. V shed 6 bases and J 2 bases; nucleotides not matched to a gene: 12. CDR1 and CDR2 from the germline V gene are LNHDA and SQIVND (reference sequence). The CDR3: CASRNLRQGRNYGYTF. Incomplete CDR3 DNA: TGTGCCAGTAGAAACCTTCGACAGGGTCGAAACTATGGC.

Notes on this clone: The read stops 3 residues short of the end of the CDR3; the missing end is completed from the germline J gene. The rearrangement uses TRBV6-1 and TRBJ1-1; D not certain. The CDR3 is made up of 15 amino acids. Per the germline V gene, CDR1 is MNHNS and CDR2 is SASEGT. V shed 4 bases and J shed 1 base, with 13 bases lying between them. CDR3: CASSAQTKPNTEAFF. CDR3 bases read: TGTGCCAGCAGTGCACAGACGAAACCGAACACTGAA.

Points on this clone: The sequenced fragment ends 3 residues before the CDR3 boundary, so the rest is inferred from the germline J gene. The chain carries TRBV5-1 and TRBJ2-4; the D gene is possibly TRBD1 (6 bases). The CDR3 contains 14 residues. Germline loops: CDR1 SGHRS, CDR2 YFSETQ. CDR3: CASSFGQKQETQYF. CDR3 bases read: TGCGCCAGCAGCTTTGGACAGAAGCAAGAGACT.

Worth noting for this clone: Mismatch with germline at one junction end may stem from a read error. The read halts 3 residues ahead of the CDR3 end, with the missing end drawn from the germline J gene. Other DNA sequences in the same sample also yield this CDR3. This chain joins TRBV7-8 and TRBJ1-3, with D uncertain. Germline-derived CDR1 and CDR2 are SGHVS and FQNEAQ. The CDR3 spans 13 residues. CDR3 bases read: TGTGCCAGCAGCCCGAGGGTTGGAAACACT. Amino acids: CASSPRVGNT. The entire CDR3 protein is CASSPRVGNTIYF.

CDR3 DNA (partial): TGTGCCAGCTCACCACCGGTAAGCGGGGGGCGCACAGATACC. This codes for CASSPPVSGGRTDT. From start to end, the CDR3 is CASSPPVSGGRTDTYTF. J is TRBJ1-2 and V is TRBV18; maybe TRBD1 (6 bases). The CDR3 goes on 3 residues after the read ends, and that part is filled in from the germline J gene. The CDR3 has 17 amino acids. CDR1 is KGHSH and CDR2 is LQKENI in the germline V gene. Supplemented by reference TRBV18 and TRBJ1-2, the full variable domain reads NAGVMQNPRHLVRRRGQEARLRCSPMKGHSHVYWYRQLPEEGLKFMVYLQKENIIDESGMPKERFSAEFPKEGPSILRIQQVVRGDSAAYFCASSPPVSGGRTDTYTFGSGTRLTVV.

In the case of this clone: The read finishes 3 residues shy of the CDR3 end, and the germline J gene is used to complete it. The chain uses TRBV11-3 and TRBJ1-1, with D possibly TRBD1 on 5 matching bases. V dropped 5 bases and J dropped 1 base, with 11 bases sitting between them. The germline V gene has CDR1 SGHNT and CDR2 YENEEA. This CDR3 spans 14 amino acids. The DNA read from the CDR3 is TGTGCCAGCAGCCCCTCTAGGGGGAACACTGAA. It encodes CASSPSRGNTE. The full CDR3 sequence reads CASSPSRGNTEAFF.

About this clone itself: The read ends 3 residues shy of where the CDR3 ends; the end is completed using the germline J gene. The V and J genes are TRBV28 and TRBJ2-1, with D hard to call. Trimming took 2 bases from V and 7 from J, leaving 9 bases between them. Germline V gene sequence: CDR1 MDHEN, CDR2 SYDVKM. The CDR3 spans 13 residues. The CDR3 reads CASSLVSRNEQFF. The sequenced CDR3 bases are TGTGCCAGCAGTTTAGTGTCCAGGAATGAG.

Concerning this clone itself: With the read ending 3 residues before the CDR3 end, the germline J gene is used to fill in that end. The chain joins TRBV5-1 to TRBJ1-6; D is uncertain. V lost 0 bases to trimming and J lost 9 bases, with 10 bases between them. The CDR3 is made up of 14 amino acids. CDR1 SGHRS and CDR2 YFSETQ come from the germline V gene. This CDR3 reads CASSLDSSLSPLHF. CDR3 DNA (partial): TGCGCCAGCAGCTTGGATAGCAGCCTTTCACCC. Supplemented by reference TRBV5-1 and TRBJ1-6, the full variable domain reads KAGVTQTPRYLIKTRGQQVTLSCSPISGHRSVSWYQQTPGQGLQFLFEYFSETQRNKGNFPGRFSGRQFSNSRSEMNVSTLELGDSALYLCASSLDSSLSPLHFGNGTRLTVT.

A word on this clone: The read ends 3 residues early relative to the CDR3; the germline J gene fills the gap. The genes are TRBV6-4 and TRBJ1-1, with a possible D match to TRBD1 (5 bases). The germline V and J ends were trimmed by 6 bases and 4 bases, with 18 bases remaining between them. This CDR3 region has 15 residues. The germline CDR1 and CDR2 sequences are MRHNA and SNTAGT. CDR3 bases read: TGTGCCAGCAGCCCAGAGCAGGGATCGGTCACTGAA. This gives the protein CASSPEQGSVTE. The entire CDR3 protein reads CASSPEQGSVTEAFF.

About this clone: The CDR3 end falls 3 residues outside the read, so it is completed with the germline J gene. J is TRBJ2-4 and V is TRBV19; D possibly corresponds to TRBD2 (6 bases). The CDR3 is 15 amino acids. The germline CDR1 and CDR2 sequences are LNHDA and SQIVND (reference sequence). The part of the CDR3 DNA that was read is TGTGCCAGTAGTCGGGGCGGGGAACGGGGCCAGCCT. It codes for CASSRGGERGQP. The CDR3 as a whole reads CASSRGGERGQPQYF.

A word on this clone: The missing CDR3 end, 3 residues past where the read stops, is filled in from the germline J gene. This chain connects TRBV7-9 to TRBJ2-1, with D unresolved. The V end lost 3 bases, the J end lost 7 bases, and 7 bases lay between the germline ends. The CDR3 is made up of 12 amino acids. Looked up from germline, CDR1 is SEHNR and CDR2 is FQNEAQ (reference sequence). CDR3 bases read: TGTGCCAGCAGCTTTAGTACTAATGAG. Its protein product is CASSFSTNE. The whole CDR3 sequence is CASSFSTNEQFF.

Remarks on this clone: The CDR3 extends 3 residues past the end of the read, so its final part is completed from the germline J gene. The chain combines TRBV20-1 with TRBJ2-4, with D possibly TRBD2 on 6 matching bases. The CDR3 covers 13 residues. Germline V CDR1 and CDR2: DFQATT, SNEGSKA (reference sequence). CDR3 bases read: TGCAGTGCGGGCCTTGCGGGGAATCAGCCT. Protein: CSAGLAGNQP. The entire CDR3 is CSAGLAGNQPQYF.

A remark on this clone: Coverage ceases 3 residues before the CDR3 finishes, and the germline J gene fills in the end. This chain connects TRBV6-1 to TRBJ2-3; TRBD1 matches 9 bases. The ends lost 4 bases at V and 5 bases at J; junction bases unmatched: 10. This CDR3 is 16 amino acids long. Germline V lookup: CDR1 MNHNS, CDR2 SASEGT. The CDR3: CASSVKQGARGDTQYF. CDR3 bases read: TGTGCCAGCAGTGTCAAACAGGGGGCGCGTGGAGATACG.

As concerns this clone: The CDR3 end falls 3 residues outside the read, so it is completed with the germline J gene. The chain joins TRBV6-1 to TRBJ1-2; D remains unclear. The CDR3 spans 15 residues. CDR1 is MNHNS and CDR2 is SASEGT in the germline V gene. CDR3 sequence reads: CASSEAPALYYDYTF. CDR3 bases read: TGTGCCAGCAGTGAAGCCCCAGCGCTATATTACGAC.

CDR3 bases read: TGTGCCAGCAGCTTAGGGGAGGCTAGGGAGACT. Protein sequence: CASSLGEARET. The complete CDR3 protein is CASSLGEARETQYF. The chain recombines TRBV5-5 with TRBJ2-4; tentatively, D is TRBD2 (6 bases). The read ends 3 residues before the CDR3 terminus; that terminus is restored from the germline J gene. Germline V gene lookup returns CDR1 SGHKS and CDR2 YYEKEE (reference sequence). The CDR3 covers 14 residues.

As concerns this clone: The DNA ends 3 residues before the CDR3 does, and the rest of the CDR3 is filled in from the germline J gene. This sequence joins TRBV19 and TRBJ1-2; the D gene is possibly TRBD1 (5 bases). The CDR3 covers 13 residues. The germline gives CDR1 LNHDA, CDR2 SQIVND (reference sequence). The CDR3 here is CASSLTAKNIYTF. The CDR3 bases that were read are TGTGCCAGTAGTTTGACAGCCAAAAACATC.

Worth noting for this clone: Sequencing ends 3 residues short of the CDR3 end; the germline J gene provides the rest. The chain recombines TRBV6-2 or TRBV6-3 with TRBJ2-4; 7 bases are shared with TRBD1. The germline gives CDR1 MNHEY, CDR2 SVGEGT. The CDR3 consists of 15 residues. CDR3 protein: CASSYTVDRAYGQYF. The DNA read from the CDR3 is TGTGCCAGCAGTTACACGGTCGACAGGGCCTATGGT.

For this clone: The read gets to within 3 residues of the CDR3 end, and the germline J gene fills in the rest. The rearrangement links TRBV28 to TRBJ1-4, with D perhaps TRBD1 (6 bases). The V end lost 5 bases, the J end lost 8 bases, and 15 bases lay between the germline ends. The germline V gene encodes CDR1 MDHEN and CDR2 SYDVKM. The CDR3 extends over 14 amino acids. CDR3 residues: CASSEGGASEKLFF. The sequenced part of the CDR3 DNA is TGTGCCAGCAGTGAAGGGGGGGCGAGCGAAAAA.

With regard to this clone: The CDR3 end lies 3 residues beyond the end of the read and is filled in from the germline J gene. The chain couples TRBV10-3 to TRBJ1-1, with D unresolved. Germline lookup yields CDR1 ENHRY and CDR2 SYGVKD. CDR3 length: 14 amino acids. Trimming removed 7 bases at V and 3 bases at J, with 15 bases between. CDR3 in amino acids: CAITEGLLYTEAFF. The sequenced part of the CDR3 DNA is TGTGCCATCACCGAAGGCCTCTTGTACACTGAA.

The DNA read from the CDR3 is TGTGCCAGCAGTAGACAGGGTTCTGGTCAGCCC. Protein sequence: CASSRQGSGQP. The complete CDR3 protein is CASSRQGSGQPQHF. The rearrangement links TRBV7-8 to TRBJ1-5; TRBD1 matches at 7 bases. The observed sequence ends 3 residues before the CDR3 terminus, with the missing tail filled in from the germline J gene. This CDR3 comprises 14 residues. V was clipped by 6 bases and J by 6 bases; unmatched bases: 8. Germline loops: CDR1 SGHVS, CDR2 FQNEAQ.